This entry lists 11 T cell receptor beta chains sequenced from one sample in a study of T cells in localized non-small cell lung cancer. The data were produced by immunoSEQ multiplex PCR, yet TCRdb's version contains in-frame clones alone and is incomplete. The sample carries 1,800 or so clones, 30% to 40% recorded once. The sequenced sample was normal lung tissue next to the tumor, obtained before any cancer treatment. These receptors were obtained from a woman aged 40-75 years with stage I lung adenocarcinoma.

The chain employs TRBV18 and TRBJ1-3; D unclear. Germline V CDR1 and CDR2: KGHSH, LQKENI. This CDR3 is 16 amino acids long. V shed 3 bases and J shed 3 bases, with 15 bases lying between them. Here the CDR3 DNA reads TGTGCCAGCTCACCCGGACTGGCGGGTCTTGGAAACACCATATATTTT. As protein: CASSPGLAGLGNTIYF.

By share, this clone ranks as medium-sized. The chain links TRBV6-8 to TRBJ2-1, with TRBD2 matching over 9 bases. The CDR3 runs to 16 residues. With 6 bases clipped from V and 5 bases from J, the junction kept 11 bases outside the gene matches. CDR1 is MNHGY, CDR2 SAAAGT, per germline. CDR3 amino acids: CASSPRGGRDHNEQFF. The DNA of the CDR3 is TGTGCCAGCAGCCCCCGGGGCGGGAGGGACCACAATGAGCAGTTCTTC.

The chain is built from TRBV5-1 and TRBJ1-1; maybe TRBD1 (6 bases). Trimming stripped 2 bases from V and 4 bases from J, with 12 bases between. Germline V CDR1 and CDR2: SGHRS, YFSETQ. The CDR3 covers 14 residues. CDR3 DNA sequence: TGCGCCAGCAGCTTTACTACAGGGTTCACTGAAGCTTTCTTT. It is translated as CASSFTTGFTEAFF.

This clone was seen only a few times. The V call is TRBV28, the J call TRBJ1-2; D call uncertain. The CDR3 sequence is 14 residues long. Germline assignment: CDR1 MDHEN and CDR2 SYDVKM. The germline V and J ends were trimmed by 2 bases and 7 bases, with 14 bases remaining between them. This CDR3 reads CASSLPGHSTGYTF. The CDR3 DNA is TGTGCCAGCAGTTTACCCGGGCACAGCACTGGCTACACCTTC.

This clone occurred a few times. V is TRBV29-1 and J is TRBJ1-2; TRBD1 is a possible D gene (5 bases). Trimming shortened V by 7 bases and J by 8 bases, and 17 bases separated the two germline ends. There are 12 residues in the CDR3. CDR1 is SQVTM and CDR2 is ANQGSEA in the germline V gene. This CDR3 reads CSASGDEGGYTF. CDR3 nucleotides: TGCAGCGCCTCGGGGGATGAGGGAGGCTACACCTTC.

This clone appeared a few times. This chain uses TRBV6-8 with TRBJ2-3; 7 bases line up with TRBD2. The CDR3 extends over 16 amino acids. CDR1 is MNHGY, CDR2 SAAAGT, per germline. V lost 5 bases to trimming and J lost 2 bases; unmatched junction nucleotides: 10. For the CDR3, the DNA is TGTGCCAGCAGTCCACGGGCTAGCGGAGACACAGATACGCAGTATTTT. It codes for CASSPRASGDTDTQYF.

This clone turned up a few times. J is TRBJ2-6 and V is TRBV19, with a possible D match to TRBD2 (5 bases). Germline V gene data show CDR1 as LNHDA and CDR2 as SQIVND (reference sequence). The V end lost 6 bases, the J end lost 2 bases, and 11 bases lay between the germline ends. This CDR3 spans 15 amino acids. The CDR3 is CASRGVQAGANVLTF. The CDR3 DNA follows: TGTGCCAGTAGGGGAGTCCAAGCTGGGGCCAACGTCCTGACTTTC.

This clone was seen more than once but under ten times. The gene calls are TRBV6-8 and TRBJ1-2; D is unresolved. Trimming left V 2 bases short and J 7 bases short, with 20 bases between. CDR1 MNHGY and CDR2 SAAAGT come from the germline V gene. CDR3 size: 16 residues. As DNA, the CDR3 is TGTGCCAGCAGTTACGTCGGATCCCAGTACTATAGTGGCTACACCTTC. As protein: CASSYVGSQYYSGYTF.

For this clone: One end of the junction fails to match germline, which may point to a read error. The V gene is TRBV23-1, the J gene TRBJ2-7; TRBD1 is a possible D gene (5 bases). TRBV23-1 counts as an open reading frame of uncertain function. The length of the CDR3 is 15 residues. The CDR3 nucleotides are TGCGCCAGCTGTCATAGGGGCGCTTACTCCTACGAGCAGTACTTC. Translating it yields CASCHRGAYSYEQYF.

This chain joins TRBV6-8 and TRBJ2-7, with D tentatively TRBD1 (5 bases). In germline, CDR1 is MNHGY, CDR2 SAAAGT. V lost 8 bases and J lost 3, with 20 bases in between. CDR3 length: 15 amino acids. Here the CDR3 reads CASAARQRIYYEQYF. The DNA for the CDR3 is TGTGCCAGCGCAGCGCGACAGCGCATTTACTACGAGCAGTACTTC.

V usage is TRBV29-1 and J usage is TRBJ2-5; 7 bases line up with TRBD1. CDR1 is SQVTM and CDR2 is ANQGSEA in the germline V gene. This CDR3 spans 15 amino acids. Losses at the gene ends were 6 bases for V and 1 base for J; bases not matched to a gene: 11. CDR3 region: CSVGTGTVGQETQYF. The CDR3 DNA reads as TGCAGCGTGGGGACCGGGACAGTCGGCCAAGAGACCCAGTACTTC.